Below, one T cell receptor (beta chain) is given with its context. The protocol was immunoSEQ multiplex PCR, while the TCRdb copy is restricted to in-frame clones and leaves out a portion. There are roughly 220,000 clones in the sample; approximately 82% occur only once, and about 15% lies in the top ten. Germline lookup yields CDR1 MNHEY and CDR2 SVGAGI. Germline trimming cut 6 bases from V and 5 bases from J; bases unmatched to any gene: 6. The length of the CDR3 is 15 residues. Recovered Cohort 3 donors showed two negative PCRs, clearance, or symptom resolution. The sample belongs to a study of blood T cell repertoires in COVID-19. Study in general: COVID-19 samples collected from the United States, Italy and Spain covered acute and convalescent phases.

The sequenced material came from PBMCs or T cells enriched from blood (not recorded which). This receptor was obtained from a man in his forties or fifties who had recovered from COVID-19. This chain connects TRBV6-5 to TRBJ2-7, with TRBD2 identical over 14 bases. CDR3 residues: CASRTSGGARDEQYF. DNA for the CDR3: TGTGCCAGCAGGACTAGCGGGGGGGCCAGGGACGAGCAGTACTTC.